The 15 T cell receptor beta chains reported below all come from one sample, sequenced in a study of identical twins. One entry per CDR3 protein results from TCRdb running MiXCR on the 5' RACE reads. The sample has hundreds of thousands of distinct CDR3 sequences, 24% seen once; the top ten hold about 2.7%. The sample was also reused in another study, on T cells expressing NK-cell markers.

What was sequenced was CD4+ T cells sorted from blood. Receptor source: a woman aged 18-30 years in good health.

This chain uses TRBV5-6 with TRBJ2-1, with TRBD2 matching 12 bases. The CDR3 runs 18 residues. In germline, CDR1 is SGHDT, CDR2 YYEEEE. The ends lost 4 bases at V and 4 bases at J; junction bases unmatched: 12. For the CDR3, the DNA is TGTGCCAGCAGCCCGCCGGGACTAGCGGGTACCAGATACAATGAGCAGTTCTTC. Amino acids: CASSPPGLAGTRYNEQFF.

J is TRBJ1-2 and V is TRBV20-1, with D tentatively TRBD1 (5 bases). V lost 2 bases and J lost 3, with 10 bases in between. CDR1 is DFQATT and CDR2 is SNEGSKA in the germline V gene (reference sequence). This CDR3 spans 13 amino acids. The CDR3 reads CSARQGNHYGYTF. CDR3 in DNA: TGCAGTGCTAGACAGGGCAATCACTATGGCTACACCTTC.

This clonotype has just a few counts. The CDR3 reads CSAITGTGRHEQYF. CDR3 in DNA: TGCAGTGCTATTACCGGGACAGGGAGACACGAGCAGTACTTC. The V call is TRBV20-1, the J call TRBJ2-7; 9 bases are shared with TRBD1. This CDR3 spans 14 amino acids. Germline V lookup: CDR1 DFQATT, CDR2 SNEGSKA (reference sequence). V trimming: 4 bases; J trimming: 5 bases; junction bases outside the gene matches: 9.

This clonotype was recorded only once. This chain connects TRBV6-5 to TRBJ1-2; D unclear. Germline CDR1 and CDR2: MNHEY and SVGAGI. CDR3 length equals 14 residues. Trimming shortened V by 2 bases and J by 1 base, and 8 bases separated the two germline ends. The CDR3, as DNA: TGTGCCAGCAGTTACGATCGGGGTAACTATGGCTACACCTTC. This translates into CASSYDRGNYGYTF.

V usage is TRBV12-3 or TRBV12-4 and J usage is TRBJ2-1; 12 nucleotides agree with TRBD2. The CDR3 consists of 15 residues. V shed 5 bases, J shed 7 bases, and the junction held 6 bases outside the gene matches. The CDR3, as DNA: TGTGCCAGCAGTCCGGGACTAGCGGGTAGGAATGAGCAGTTCTTC. Translated: CASSPGLAGRNEQFF.

The chain uses TRBV6-1 and TRBJ2-7, with 8 bases that match TRBD2. V gave up 8 bases and J gave up 7 bases; unmatched junction bases: 10. This CDR3 is 13 amino acids long. Germline V gene data show CDR1 as MNHNS and CDR2 as SASEGT. The CDR3 nucleotides read TGTGCCAGCCGGAGGGAGTTAGCGGGGGAGCAGTACTTC. Protein sequence: CASRRELAGEQYF.

The rearrangement joins TRBV9 to TRBJ2-1; D is unclear. This CDR3 has 15 amino acids. CDR1 SGDLS and CDR2 YYNGEE come from the germline V gene. V lost 5 bases and J lost 0, with 12 bases in between. CDR3 protein: CASRAWGSSYNEQFF. CDR3 bases: TGTGCCAGCAGGGCCTGGGGTAGCTCCTACAATGAGCAGTTCTTC.

This clonotype was recorded a few times. A read error may explain this, as a much larger clone is one base away. The gene calls are TRBV11-2 and TRBJ2-3, with D hard to call. V shed 3 bases and J shed 2 bases, with 3 bases lying between them. The length of the CDR3 is 12 residues. Germline V gene lookup returns CDR1 SGHAT and CDR2 FQNNGV. The CDR3 DNA sequence: TGTGCCAGCAGCTTTAACACAGATACGCAGTATTTT. Encoded protein: CASSFNTDTQYF.

This clonotype came up many times. This sequence joins TRBV7-2 and TRBJ1-1; TRBD1 matches 7 bases. This CDR3 region has 13 residues. Germline CDR1 SGHTA, CDR2 FQGNSA. The trim removed 4 bases at V and 4 bases at J, leaving 3 bases unmatched. The CDR3 reads CASSSSGGTEAFF. The CDR3 DNA reads TGTGCCAGCAGCTCTTCAGGGGGCACTGAAGCTTTCTTT.

There are a few counts of this clonotype. The chain is built from TRBV9 and TRBJ2-3, with 8 bases identical to TRBD2. Germline loops: CDR1 SGDLS, CDR2 YYNGEE. V shed 4 bases, J shed 8 bases, and the junction held 9 bases outside the gene matches. The CDR3 contains 14 residues. The CDR3 here is CASSSGGDMVTQYF. The CDR3 DNA follows: TGTGCCAGCAGCTCCGGGGGGGATATGGTTACGCAGTATTTT.

This rearrangement joins TRBV29-1 to TRBJ2-1; D unclear. The CDR3 consists of 12 residues. CDR1 is SQVTM and CDR2 is ANQGSEA in the germline V gene. CDR3 in DNA: TGCAGTGGGGTGGGCATCTACAATGAGCAGTTCTTC. This sequence encodes CSGVGIYNEQFF.

The chain employs TRBV7-9 and TRBJ2-1, with D unresolved. This CDR3 has 13 amino acids. Trimming took 7 bases from V and 4 from J, leaving 11 bases between them. Germline CDR1 is SEHNR and CDR2 is FQNEAQ (reference sequence). The CDR3 loop reads CASTPDGYNEQFF. The CDR3 nucleotides read TGTGCCAGCACTCCGGACGGATACAATGAGCAGTTCTTC.

The chain combines TRBV5-1 with TRBJ2-1; the D gene is possibly TRBD1 (5 bases). This CDR3 comprises 14 residues. V was clipped by 4 bases and J by 4 bases, with 12 bases between them. The germline V gene has CDR1 SGHRS and CDR2 YFSETQ. For the CDR3, the DNA is TGCGCCAGCAGCACCGGACAAGTATACAATGAGCAGTTCTTC. Amino acid sequence: CASSTGQVYNEQFF.

The chain uses TRBV5-1 and TRBJ1-1, with TRBD1 as a possible D gene (6 bases). This CDR3 has 14 amino acids. V lost 3 bases and J lost 4, with 13 bases in between. Per germline, CDR1 SGHRS and CDR2 YFSETQ. The CDR3 reads CASSWGGLATEAFF. DNA of the CDR3: TGCGCCAGCAGCTGGGGGGGGCTGGCCACTGAAGCTTTCTTT.

This clonotype has a count of ten or more. The genes are TRBV3-1 and TRBJ2-3; perhaps TRBD2 as D (6 bases). The DNA end is more similar to TRBJ2-5, so the J call may be wrong. Germline-derived CDR1 and CDR2 are LGHDT and YNNKEL (reference sequence). This CDR3 contains 11 residues. This CDR3 is CASSQGGTQYF. As DNA, the CDR3 is TGTGCCAGCAGCCAGGGGGGGACCCAGTACTTC.